These 13 T cell receptor beta chains were sequenced from one sample in a study of cytomegalovirus exposure and HLA in healthy donors. The study ran its PCR with 60 Vbeta and 13 Jbeta primers. Profiling relied on immunoSEQ multiplex PCR, and the TCRdb table lists in-frame clones only, not all of them. Of about 170,000 clones listed, around 80% are singletons. Source material: PBMCs. These receptors were obtained from a female donor in good health and CMV-seronegative.

The rearrangement uses TRBV5-1 and TRBJ2-3; 7 positions agree with TRBD1. The V segment lost 2 bases and the J segment 2 bases; nucleotides outside the gene matches: 2. The CDR3 has 14 residues. The germline gives CDR1 SGHRS, CDR2 YFSETQ. The DNA for the CDR3 is TGCGCCAGCAGCTTTACAGGGGCCACAGATACGCAGTATTTT. Amino acids: CASSFTGATDTQYF.

The chain employs TRBV4-3 and TRBJ1-1; 7 bases fit TRBD1. The trim removed 6 bases at V and 4 bases at J, leaving 8 bases unmatched. The CDR3 extends over 14 amino acids. The V gene's germline CDR1 is LGHNA and CDR2 YSLEER. The CDR3 nucleotides are TGCGCCAGCAGTCAAATAACAGGGGTCACTGAAGCTTTCTTT. Translated, it gives CASSQITGVTEAFF.

V usage is TRBV21-1 and J usage is TRBJ1-1. TRBV21-1 is designated a pseudogene. The CDR3 consists of 17 residues. CDR3: CASSKETRGQRNTEAFF. The DNA for the CDR3 is TGTGCCAGCAGCAAAGAGACGCGGGGGCAGCGGAACACTGAAGCTTTCTTT.

This clone was picked up one time. V is TRBV7-2 and J is TRBJ2-7, with D perhaps matching TRBD1 (5 bases). Germline V CDR1 and CDR2: SGHTA, FQGNSA. This CDR3 comprises 14 residues. The germline V and J ends were trimmed by 5 bases and 3 bases, with 14 bases remaining between them. The CDR3 spells CASSPRSGFYEQYF. CDR3 bases: TGTGCCAGCAGCCCCCGTTCAGGGTTCTACGAGCAGTACTTC. Looking up the rest from reference TRBV7-2 and TRBJ2-7 gives the full variable domain: GAGVSQSPSNKVTEKGKDVELRCDPISGHTALYWYRQSLGQGLEFLIYFQGNSAPDKSGLPSDRFSAERTGGSVSTLTIQRTQQEDSAVYLCASSPRSGFYEQYFGPGTRLTVT.

The chain joins TRBV25-1 to TRBJ1-3; no clear D gene. This CDR3 is built from 13 residues. Trimming pared 8 bases from V and 0 bases from J, leaving 8 bases between. Germline CDR1 and CDR2: MGHDK and SYGVNS. CDR3 sequence: CASQSFSGNTIYF. CDR3 coding DNA: TGTGCCAGCCAGTCTTTCTCTGGAAACACCATATATTTT.

The chain couples TRBV6-6 to TRBJ2-2; 7 bases fit TRBD1. V shed 6 bases and J 4 bases; nucleotides not matched to a gene: 5. The CDR3 loop spans 14 amino acids. CDR1 MNHNY and CDR2 SVGAGI come from the germline V gene (reference sequence). CDR3 sequence: CASRNGQVTGELFF. The CDR3, as DNA: TGTGCCAGCAGGAACGGACAGGTCACCGGGGAGCTGTTTTTT.

This chain uses TRBV2 with TRBJ1-5; TRBD1 might be the D (5 bases). V lost 7 bases and J lost 3, with 10 bases in between. Germline-derived CDR1 and CDR2 are SNHLY and FYNNEI. The CDR3 has 13 residues. CDR3 DNA: TGTGCCAGCAACGGGGGTTACAATCAGCCCCAGCATTTT. The encoded protein is CASNGGYNQPQHF.

The chain has TRBV5-6 and TRBJ1-3; D gene unclear. Looked up from germline, CDR1 is SGHDT and CDR2 is YYEEEE. The V gene lost 2 bases and the J gene lost 0 bases, with 6 bases spanning the gap. This CDR3 has 14 amino acids. In DNA, the CDR3 is TGTGCCAGCAGCTTTAAACTCTCTGGAAACACCATATATTTT. This sequence encodes CASSFKLSGNTIYF.

The chain recombines TRBV7-9 with TRBJ1-4; TRBD1 is a possible D gene (6 bases). Trimming removed 1 base at V and 8 bases at J, with 14 bases between. From germline, CDR1 is SEHNR and CDR2 FQNEAQ (reference sequence). The CDR3 contains 15 residues. CDR3 in amino acids: CASSLGVGGAEKLFF. The CDR3 nucleotides read TGTGCCAGCAGCTTAGGGGTAGGGGGGGCAGAAAAACTGTTTTTT.

V gene TRBV9 combines with J gene TRBJ2-7, with a tentative D call TRBD1 (6 bases). From germline, CDR1 is SGDLS and CDR2 YYNGEE. V lost 0 bases and J lost 3, with 13 bases in between. The CDR3 extends over 15 amino acids. The DNA of the CDR3 is TGTGCCAGCAGCGTAGATGGGGGCGACTTCTACGAGCAGTACTTC. It is translated as CASSVDGGDFYEQYF.

The CDR3 loop reads CAISESSGSYEQYF. DNA of the CDR3: TGTGCCATCAGTGAGTCAAGCGGATCCTACGAGCAGTACTTC. This sequence joins TRBV10-3 and TRBJ2-7, with a possible D match to TRBD2 (5 bases). Trimming left V 0 bases short and J 1 base short, with 7 bases between. Germline V gene lookup returns CDR1 ENHRY and CDR2 SYGVKD. The CDR3 runs to 14 residues.

The chain combines TRBV28 with TRBJ2-1, with D hard to call. The CDR3 extends over 14 amino acids. Germline values: CDR1 MDHEN, CDR2 SYDVKM. The ends were cut back, 4 bases at V and 0 bases at J, with 7 bases in the middle. The CDR3 DNA reads TGTGCCAGCAGTTACTTCCCCTCCTACAATGAGCAGTTCTTC. Translated: CASSYFPSYNEQFF.

The gene calls are TRBV2 and TRBJ1-6; 7 bases are shared with TRBD1. Per the germline V gene, CDR1 is SNHLY and CDR2 is FYNNEI. The CDR3 covers 14 residues. J lost 9 bases, V lost 8 bases, and 10 bases had no gene match. The CDR3 spells CASLDPTGVSPLHF. CDR3 nucleotides: TGTGCCAGCCTAGACCCCACAGGGGTTTCACCCCTCCACTTT. Full variable domain (outside the CDR3, taken from reference TRBV2 and TRBJ1-6): EPEVTQTPSHQVTQMGQEVILRCVPISNHLYFYWYRQILGQKVEFLVSFYNNEISEKSEIFDDQFSVERPDGSNFTLKIRSTKLEDSAMYFCASLDPTGVSPLHFGNGTRLTVT.